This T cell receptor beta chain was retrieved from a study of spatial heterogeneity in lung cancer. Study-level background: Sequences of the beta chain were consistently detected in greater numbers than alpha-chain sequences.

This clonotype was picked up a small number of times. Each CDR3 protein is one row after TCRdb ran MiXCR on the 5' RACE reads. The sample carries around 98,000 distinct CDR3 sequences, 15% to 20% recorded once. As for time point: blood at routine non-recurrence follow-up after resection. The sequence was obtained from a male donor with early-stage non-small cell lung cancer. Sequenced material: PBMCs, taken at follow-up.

CDR3 DNA sequence: TGCAGTGCTAGGTCCGGGACTAGCGGGAGGCCCTCCACAGATACGCAGTATTTT. It is translated as CSARSGTSGRPSTDTQYF. The gene calls are TRBV20-1 and TRBJ2-3; 15 bases line up with TRBD2. J lost 2 bases, V lost 3 bases, and 9 bases had no gene match. This CDR3 spans 18 amino acids. Germline V gene data show CDR1 as DFQATT and CDR2 as SNEGSKA (reference sequence).